These 8 T cell receptor beta chains came from one sample sequenced in a study of T cells in Graves' hyperthyroidism and ophthalmopathy. RNA transcripts served as the template for amplifying TCR beta CDR3 regions. RT-PCR in the first round (using the HTBI primer set) targeted the TCR CDR3. TCRdb itself ran the multiplex PCR reads through MiXCR, one entry per CDR3 protein. The table has approximately 600,000 distinct CDR3 sequences, more than 13% seen once; the top ten hold less than 9%. The sequenced sample consisted of blood. These receptor sequences come from a woman under 30 with Graves' ophthalmopathy.

About this clonotype: The conserved phenylalanine or tryptophan normally closing the CDR3 is absent here, so this likely arose from a read error. This chain connects TRBV5-1 to TRBJ2-5; 14 bases agree with TRBD2. The CDR3 loop spans 16 amino acids. Germline-derived CDR1 and CDR2 are SGHRS and YFSETQ. V was clipped by 4 bases and J by 4 bases; unmatched bases: 6. The DNA for the CDR3 is TGCGCCAGCAGCGCGGGACTAGCGGGAGTAGGAGAGACCCAGTACCTC. This sequence encodes CASSAGLAGVGETQYL.

The rearrangement joins TRBV11-3 to TRBJ1-1; 8 bases are shared with TRBD1. Trimming cost V 1 base and J 10 bases; bases outside gene matches: 5. CDR3 length equals 13 residues. Looked up from germline, CDR1 is SGHNT and CDR2 is YENEEA. CDR3 bases: TGTGCCAGCAGCTTAGGAGGACAGGGTGGAGCTTTCTTT. Its translation is CASSLGGQGGAFF.

V is TRBV24-1 and J is TRBJ2-4; the D call may be TRBD1 or TRBD2 (6 bases each). The germline V gene encodes CDR1 KGHDR and CDR2 SFDVKD. Between the trimmed V and J ends, which lost 2 bases and 0 bases, there was a span of 10 bases. The CDR3 runs to 16 residues. CDR3 sequence (DNA): TGTGCCACCAGTGATTCGGGGGCATTAGCCAAAAACATTCAGTACTTC. Translating gives CATSDSGALAKNIQYF.

J is TRBJ1-4 and V is TRBV7-9; tentatively, D is TRBD1 (5 bases). Trimming removed 3 bases from V and 6 bases from J, with 14 bases in between. Germline values: CDR1 SEHNR, CDR2 FQNEAQ (reference sequence). This CDR3 is 15 amino acids long. The CDR3: CASSFRLGGHEKLFF. DNA of the CDR3: TGTGCCAGCAGCTTTCGGTTGGGGGGACATGAAAAACTGTTTTTT.

In the case of this clonotype: The conserved closing phenylalanine or tryptophan is absent in this CDR3, likely reflecting a read error. This chain links TRBV24-1 with TRBJ2-3; D unresolved. Trimming removed 5 bases from V and 0 bases from J, with 8 bases in between. The germline CDR1 and CDR2 sequences are KGHDR and SFDVKD. The CDR3 has 14 residues. The CDR3 DNA is TGTGCCACCAGTGCAGCTAGAAGCACAGATACGCAGTATCTT. Its translation is CATSAARSTDTQYL.

This clonotype was seen only a few times. The chain is built from TRBV4-1 and TRBJ2-7, with D uncertain. V gave up 3 bases and J gave up 4 bases, with 10 bases separating them. The CDR3 consists of 13 residues. Germline V gene sequence: CDR1 MGHRA, CDR2 YSYEKL. Here the CDR3 reads CASSQSSPYEQYF. In DNA, the CDR3 is TGCGCCAGCAGCCAGAGTTCCCCGTACGAGCAGTACTTC.

This clonotype occurred a few times. CDR3 loop: CASSPRSALQETQYF. CDR3 nucleotide sequence: TGTGCCAGCTCACCTCGGAGCGCCCTTCAAGAGACCCAGTACTTC. The chain links TRBV18 to TRBJ2-5; no firm D call. Germline V gene data show CDR1 as KGHSH and CDR2 as LQKENI. V was cut by 3 bases and J by 2 bases, with 13 bases left in between. This CDR3 contains 15 residues.

This clonotype was seen ten or more times. The genes are TRBV6-5 and TRBJ2-7; 7 bases fit TRBD1. The CDR3 is made up of 15 amino acids. Losses at the gene ends were 0 bases for V and 4 bases for J; bases not matched to a gene: 6. The germline V gene encodes CDR1 MNHEY and CDR2 SVGAGI. CDR3 DNA: TGTGCCAGCAGTTACTCGGCAGGGGGTGTATACGAGCAGTACTTC. Residues: CASSYSAGGVYEQYF.